These 29 T cell receptor beta chains were sequenced from one sample in a study of blood T cell repertoires in COVID-19. Produced via immunoSEQ multiplex PCR; TCRdb's table is partial and in-frame only. Of roughly 220,000 clones in the sample, about 85% were seen once. Material: peripheral blood. These receptors were taken from a man under 40 with active or convalescent COVID-19.

The V call is TRBV4-2, the J call TRBJ2-3, with D tentatively TRBD2 (6 bases). CDR3 size: 15 residues. The germline V and J ends were trimmed by 3 bases and 0 bases, with 10 bases remaining between them. The V gene's germline CDR1 is LGHNA and CDR2 YNFKEQ. CDR3 nucleotides: TGTGCCAGCAGCCAGGGGGACTCCAGCACAGATACGCAGTATTTT. Translating gives CASSQGDSSTDTQYF.

J is TRBJ2-5 and V is TRBV10-3; 15 bases match TRBD2. Losses at the gene ends were 10 bases for V and 5 bases for J; bases not matched to a gene: 8. Germline CDR1 is ENHRY and CDR2 is SYGVKD. The CDR3 runs to 15 residues. The CDR3 nucleotides are TGTGCCACCCGGACTAGCGGGGGGGGCCCGGAGACCCAGTACTTC. Translation: CATRTSGGGPETQYF.

This sequence joins TRBV3-1 (or the pseudogene TRBV3-2) and TRBJ2-1, with 10 bases that match TRBD2. Germline CDR1 LGHDT, CDR2 YNNKEL (reference sequence). The CDR3 runs to 16 residues. The V gene end was trimmed by 4 bases and the J gene end by 14 bases; junction bases not matched to a gene: 17. This chain's CDR3 is CASSPSRLAGLTLEFF. The CDR3 region has the DNA TGTGCCAGCAGCCCATCCAGACTAGCGGGCCTCACCCTGGAGTTCTTC.

The CDR3 DNA reads as TGTGCCAGCAGTGGGGGGGGATTTCGAGTGGCGGACATTCAGTACTTC. Its translation is CASSGGGFRVADIQYF. This chain connects TRBV7-2 to TRBJ2-4; the match to TRBD2 covers 7 bases. CDR1 SGHTA and CDR2 FQGNSA come from the germline V gene. This CDR3 region has 16 residues. The V and J ends lost 6 bases and 8 bases, in that order; junction bases with no gene match: 16.

The gene calls are TRBV6-6 and TRBJ2-7; 8 positions match TRBD1. Germline trimming cut 6 bases from V and 7 bases from J; bases unmatched to any gene: 14. Germline CDR1 reads MNHNY; CDR2 reads SVGAGI (reference sequence). CDR3 length equals 15 residues. In DNA form, the CDR3 reads TGTGCCAGCAGGCTCTCCGGGACAGGTCTTGAAGAGCAGTACTTC. This gives the protein CASRLSGTGLEEQYF.

The genes are TRBV18 and TRBJ2-5, with 11 bases aligning to TRBD1. Germline CDR1 and CDR2: KGHSH and LQKENI. V shed 3 bases and J 5 bases; nucleotides not matched to a gene: 11. The CDR3 runs to 17 residues. Here the CDR3 reads CASSPVGRTGGGETQYF. CDR3 coding DNA: TGTGCCAGCTCACCCGTTGGAAGGACAGGGGGCGGGGAGACCCAGTACTTC.

The V gene is TRBV11-2, the J gene TRBJ2-5, with 10 bases aligning to TRBD2. The germline V gene has CDR1 SGHAT and CDR2 FQNNGV. The CDR3 consists of 17 residues. Germline trimming cut 5 bases from V and 3 bases from J; bases unmatched to any gene: 12. The CDR3 DNA reads TGTGCCAGCAGCCTCGCCTGGGGACTAGCGTATGAAGAGACCCAGTACTTC. It translates to CASSLAWGLAYEETQYF.

J is TRBJ2-6 and V is TRBV27; 11 bases are shared with TRBD2. The CDR3 loop spans 18 amino acids. Germline V gene sequence: CDR1 MNHEY, CDR2 SMNVEV (reference sequence). With V trimmed by 5 bases and J by 1 base, 7 bases remained unmatched. Written as DNA, the CDR3 is TGTGCCAGCAGTCCGCTAGCGGGGGGCTTTTCTGGGGCCAACGTCCTGACTTTC. Encoded protein: CASSPLAGGFSGANVLTF. Based on the CDR3 plus reference TRBV27 and TRBJ2-6, the full variable domain is EAQVTQNPRYLITVTGKKLTVTCSQNMNHEYMSWYRQDPGLGLRQIYYSMNVEVTDKGDVPEGYKVSRKEKRNFPLILESPSPNQTSLYFCASSPLAGGFSGANVLTFGAGSRLTVL.

V gene TRBV5-1 combines with J gene TRBJ2-7, with TRBD1 identical over 7 bases. The V and J ends lost 3 bases and 4 bases, in that order; junction bases with no gene match: 7. Germline loops: CDR1 SGHRS, CDR2 YFSETQ. The CDR3 loop spans 14 amino acids. CDR3 sequence (DNA): TGCGCCAGCAGCTGGGGACAGAGGGGATACGAGCAGTACTTC. As protein: CASSWGQRGYEQYF.

The chain is built from TRBV15 and TRBJ2-1; D might be TRBD2 (6 bases). V was clipped by 1 base and J by 6 bases, with 13 bases between them. The CDR3 sequence is 15 residues long. Germline V gives CDR1 LNHNV, CDR2 YYDKDF (reference sequence). CDR3 sequence: CATSRGTISSNEQFF. The DNA for the CDR3 is TGTGCCACCAGCAGAGGGACTATTTCGAGCAATGAGCAGTTCTTC. Based on the CDR3 plus reference TRBV15 and TRBJ2-1, the full variable domain is DAMVIQNPRYQVTQFGKPVTLSCSQTLNHNVMYWYQQKSSQAPKLLFHYYDKDFNNEADTPDNFQSRRPNTSFCFLDIRSPGLGDTAMYLCATSRGTISSNEQFFGPGTRLTVL.

The chain recombines TRBV6-5 with TRBJ2-7, with 7 bases fitting TRBD1. The CDR3 sequence is 14 residues long. Germline CDR1 MNHEY, CDR2 SVGAGI. V lost 5 bases to trimming and J lost 4 bases; unmatched junction nucleotides: 8. This chain's CDR3 is CASSPGTAPYEQYF. DNA for the CDR3: TGTGCCAGCAGTCCTGGGACAGCCCCATACGAGCAGTACTTC.

V is TRBV7-9 and J is TRBJ1-2; D is perhaps TRBD1 (5 bases). V lost 7 bases to trimming and J lost 1 base, with 13 bases between them. This CDR3 region has 14 residues. From germline, CDR1 is SEHNR and CDR2 FQNEAQ (reference sequence). The CDR3: CASTPWGDNYGYTF. In nucleotides, the CDR3 is TGTGCCAGCACCCCATGGGGGGATAACTATGGCTACACCTTC.

The chain links TRBV27 to TRBJ1-2, with unresolved D. V was pared by 3 bases and J by 2 bases, with 7 bases between. In germline, CDR1 is MNHEY, CDR2 SMNVEV (reference sequence). This CDR3 is built from 13 residues. The CDR3, as DNA: TGTGCCAGCAGTTTTCAGATGAACTATGGCTACACCTTC. Protein: CASSFQMNYGYTF.

The chain employs TRBV5-1 and TRBJ2-7; 7 bases fit TRBD2. Trimming took 2 bases from V and 7 from J; bases not matched to a gene: 3. From germline, CDR1 is SGHRS and CDR2 YFSETQ. The CDR3 runs to 12 residues. The CDR3 reads CASSFHGGEQYF. Here the CDR3 DNA reads TGCGCCAGCAGCTTCCACGGGGGGGAGCAGTACTTC.

The chain is built from TRBV7-2 and TRBJ1-4; the D gene is possibly TRBD1 (5 bases). Between the trimmed V and J ends, which lost 5 bases and 5 bases, there was a span of 18 bases. The V gene's germline CDR1 is SGHTA and CDR2 FQGNSA. The CDR3 consists of 16 residues. CDR3 in DNA: TGTGCCAGCAGCAAATACCTGGCGGGGGAGAATGAAAAACTGTTTTTT. It specifies CASSKYLAGENEKLFF.

The CDR3: CASSPRTGSTSPGANVLTF. CDR3 DNA sequence: TGTGCCAGCAGCCCAAGGACAGGGTCGACCTCTCCTGGGGCCAACGTCCTGACTTTC. This chain uses TRBV28 with TRBJ2-6, with 8 bases fitting TRBD1. CDR1 is MDHEN, CDR2 SYDVKM, per germline. V gave up 6 bases and J gave up 2 bases; unmatched junction bases: 15. The CDR3 has 19 amino acids.

V and J are TRBV6-6 and TRBJ1-5; 9 bases map to TRBD1. V trimming: 2 bases; J trimming: 7 bases; junction bases outside the gene matches: 3. The V gene's germline CDR1 is MNHNY and CDR2 SVGAGI (reference sequence). The CDR3 is made up of 14 amino acids. The DNA of the CDR3 is TGTGCCAGCAGTTACCGGACAGGGGCCCAGCCCCAGCATTTT. This sequence encodes CASSYRTGAQPQHF.

This rearrangement joins TRBV6-2 or TRBV6-3 to TRBJ1-5; 7 bases align to TRBD1. The length of the CDR3 is 13 residues. V was clipped by 5 bases and J by 6 bases; unmatched bases: 4. The germline V gene encodes CDR1 MNHEY and CDR2 SVGEGT. In DNA form, the CDR3 reads TGTGCCAGCAGTATGACAGGGCGTCAGCCCCAGCATTTT. Its protein is CASSMTGRQPQHF.

A note on this clone: Different DNA sequences within this sample yield the same CDR3. The genes are TRBV19 and TRBJ2-1; 8 nucleotides agree with TRBD2. The CDR3 sequence is 15 residues long. CDR1 is LNHDA and CDR2 is SQIVND in the germline V gene (reference sequence). V dropped 2 bases and J dropped 3; count of bases not matched to a gene: 3. The CDR3 reads CASSITSGYYNEQFF. The CDR3 DNA is TGTGCCAGTAGTATAACTAGCGGATACTACAATGAGCAGTTCTTC.

The chain joins TRBV6-2 or TRBV6-3 to TRBJ2-7; D ambiguous. Trimming stripped 5 bases from V and 3 bases from J, with 11 bases between. The germline CDR1 and CDR2 sequences are MNHEY and SVGEGT. The CDR3 extends over 13 amino acids. Here the CDR3 DNA reads TGTGCCAGCAGTCCGCCTAGTAGCTACGAGCAGTACTTC. Its protein product is CASSPPSSYEQYF.

CDR3 nucleotide sequence: TGTGCCTGGAGCGACGACAGGGGGGGATCACCCCTCCACTTT. Its translation is CAWSDDRGGSPLHF. The chain recombines TRBV30 with TRBJ1-6; 9 nucleotides line up with TRBD1. The CDR3 runs 14 residues. Losses at the gene ends were 3 bases for V and 10 bases for J; bases not matched to a gene: 7. In germline, CDR1 is GTSNPN, CDR2 SVGIG (reference sequence).

V usage is TRBV28 and J usage is TRBJ1-2, with D possibly being TRBD1 (5 bases). CDR1 and CDR2 from the germline V gene are MDHEN and SYDVKM. The CDR3 runs 12 residues. V lost 10 bases to trimming and J lost 7 bases, with 16 bases between them. In DNA form, the CDR3 reads TGTGCCACCCAGGGCGCAATGGGTGGCTACACCTTC. Protein: CATQGAMGGYTF.

This clone was seen more than once but under ten times. The CDR3 nucleotides are TGTGCCAGCGCCTCTAATCTGCGCGAGCAGTACTTC. It encodes CASASNLREQYF. The V and J genes are TRBV11-3 and TRBJ2-7; D gene unclear. The V end was cut by 8 bases, the J end by 6 bases, with 14 bases between. This CDR3 region has 12 residues. Germline V gene lookup returns CDR1 SGHNT and CDR2 YENEEA.

This clone was recorded only once. The chain uses TRBV5-6 and TRBJ1-4; TRBD1 is a possible D gene (6 bases). The CDR3 covers 14 residues. V was shortened by 7 bases and J by 5 bases, with 15 bases between the two germline ends. The germline gives CDR1 SGHDT, CDR2 YYEEEE. CDR3 DNA: TGTGCCAGCTCAACCACAGGGAAGAATGAAAAACTGTTTTTT. Translated: CASSTTGKNEKLFF.

This sequence joins TRBV28 and TRBJ1-1, with D possibly matching TRBD1 (6 bases). The length of the CDR3 is 15 residues. The V end lost 6 bases, the J end lost 5 bases, and 19 bases lay between the germline ends. CDR1 and CDR2 from the germline V gene are MDHEN and SYDVKM. CDR3 bases: TGTGCCAGCAGCCCCGTAACAGGGTTGGGGACTGAAGCTTTCTTT. This codes for CASSPVTGLGTEAFF.

Only one count was recorded for this clone. The chain employs TRBV6-5 and TRBJ2-7; 7 positions match TRBD2. Germline V lookup: CDR1 MNHEY, CDR2 SVGAGI. The junction had 5 bases not matched to a gene; V was cut back by 0 bases and J by 3 bases. This CDR3 spans 15 amino acids. For the CDR3, the DNA is TGTGCCAGCAGTTACTCATTCGGGGAGGGCTACGAGCAGTACTTC. Translating gives CASSYSFGEGYEQYF.

This sequence joins TRBV30 and TRBJ1-3, with a tentative D call TRBD1 (5 bases). The V end lost 3 bases, the J end lost 4 bases, and 10 bases lay between the germline ends. Germline CDR1 is GTSNPN and CDR2 is SVGIG (reference sequence). The CDR3 sequence is 13 residues long. CDR3 in DNA: TGTGCCTGGAGGGGGACTGGAGGAAACACCATATATTTT. Encoded protein: CAWRGTGGNTIYF. Full variable domain (remainder filled in from reference TRBV30 and TRBJ1-3): SQTIHQWPATLVQPVGSPLSLECTVEGTSNPNLYWYRQAAGRGLQLLFYSVGIGQISSEVPQNLSASRPQDRQFILSSKKLLLSDSGFYLCAWRGTGGNTIYFGEGSWLTVV.

The chain combines TRBV20-1 with TRBJ1-2; D uncertain. This CDR3 has 11 amino acids. Germline-derived CDR1 and CDR2 are DFQATT and SNEGSKA (reference sequence). Trimming took off 3 bases at V and 6 bases at J, with 8 bases between the two ends. CDR3 DNA sequence: TGCAGTGCTAGGACCCAGGATGGCTACACCTTC. Encoded protein: CSARTQDGYTF.

This clone turned up a few times. In nucleotides, the CDR3 is TGTGCCAGCAGCCCTTGGACTAGCGTAGAGACCCAGTACTTC. Translating gives CASSPWTSVETQYF. The rearrangement uses TRBV7-2 and TRBJ2-5; 9 bases align to TRBD2. CDR1 is SGHTA, CDR2 FQGNSA, per germline. The V and J ends lost 5 bases and 4 bases, in that order; junction bases with no gene match: 5. The CDR3 length is 14 residues. Variable domain in full (rest from reference TRBV7-2 and TRBJ2-5): GAGVSQSPSNKVTEKGKDVELRCDPISGHTALYWYRQSLGQGLEFLIYFQGNSAPDKSGLPSDRFSAERTGGSVSTLTIQRTQQEDSAVYLCASSPWTSVETQYFGPGTRLLVL.